Listed below are T cell receptor beta chains from one sample, sequenced in a study of human T cells and chemical hapten exposure. TCRdb re-analysed the RACE reads in MiXCR, keeping a single row per CDR3 protein. The sample shows 90,000 or so distinct CDR3 sequences, more than 9% of them seen only once. The sample here was whole blood, taken in connection with sensitization to the hapten diphenylcyclopropenone (DPC). Receptors originate from a man in his forties or fifties with alopecia areata. Some clones in this sample may be carry-over from other donors' samples. Both conserved end residues are part of each CDR3. D genes are given only for firm matches. Clone size, where shown, is once, few, many, or a class for clones that have expanded.

>TRBD2|TRBV7-2|TRBJ2-7|NA
CASSSTAGEQYF
TGTGCCAGCAGCTCTACAGCGGGGGAGCAGTACTTC
>TRBD1|TRBV7-2|TRBJ1-2|many
CASSPGQASGDGYTF
TGTGCCAGCAGCCCGGGACAGGCGTCTGGGGATGGCTACACCTTC
>NA|TRBV7-9|TRBJ2-2|NA
CASSPRTGELFF
TGTGCCAGCAGCCCTAGGACCGGGGAGCTGTTTTTT
>TRBD2|TRBV6-2/TRBV6-3|TRBJ2-5|few
CASSYKRLAGRSEETQYF
TGTGCCAGCAGTTACAAGAGACTAGCGGGACGGTCGGAAGAGACCCAGTACTTC
>NA|TRBV12-3/TRBV12-4|TRBJ1-4|once
CASSRYPHARESEKLFF
TGTGCCAGCAGTCGTTATCCCCATGCCAGGGAATCCGAAAAACTGTTTTTT
>TRBD1|TRBV20-1|TRBJ1-1|many
CSARENLQGAHTEAFF
TGCAGTGCTAGAGAAAACCTACAGGGGGCGCACACTGAAGCTTTCTTT
>NA|TRBV6-5|TRBJ1-1|many
CASSYSSSRGTEAFF
TGTGCCAGCAGTTACTCATCCAGTCGGGGGACTGAAGCTTTCTTT
>TRBD2|TRBV7-6|TRBJ2-3|many
CASSLETGGPVGADTQYF
TGTGCCAGCAGCTTAGAAACGGGAGGGCCGGTGGGTGCCGATACGCAGTATTTT
>TRBD2|TRBV9|TRBJ2-3|many
CASSVLAGSTDTQYF
TGTGCCAGCAGCGTACTAGCGGGAAGCACAGATACGCAGTATTTT
>NA|TRBV20-1|TRBJ2-3|NA
CSAIRGRPTDTQYF
TGCAGTGCTATCCGAGGGCGGCCCACAGATACGCAGTATTTT
>NA|TRBV27|TRBJ2-3|NA
CAVKSPGDTQNF
TGTGCTGTAAAGAGCCCGGGAGATACGCAGAATTTT
>NA|TRBV5-1|TRBJ1-2|many
CASSLLGEVVDGYTF
TGCGCCAGCAGCTTGCTTGGAGAGGTTGTGGATGGCTACACCTTC
>NA|TRBV2|TRBJ2-5|NA
CASKRRGQETQYF
TGTGCCAGCAAGAGGAGAGGTCAAGAGACCCAGTACTTC
>NA|TRBV7-6|TRBJ1-1|NA
CASSPRAQVDTEAFF
TGTGCCAGCAGCCCCCGGGCGCAGGTGGACACTGAAGCTTTCTTT
>NA|TRBV12-3/TRBV12-4|TRBJ2-1|NA
CASTFSGASAYNEQFF
TGTGCCAGCACCTTCTCCGGCGCGTCAGCCTACAATGAGCAGTTCTTC
>TRBD1|TRBV7-9|TRBJ1-4|NA
CASSPGQGYEKLFF
TGTGCCAGCAGCCCTGGACAGGGATATGAAAAACTGTTTTTT
>NA|TRBV9|TRBJ2-1|NA
CASSAQGEDEQFF
TGTGCCAGCAGCGCTCAGGGGGAGGATGAGCAGTTCTTC
>NA|TRBV5-1|TRBJ2-7|few
CASSLGGSGSYEQYF
TGCGCCAGCAGCTTAGGAGGCTCGGGGTCCTACGAGCAGTACTTC
>NA|TRBV24-1|TRBJ2-1|NA
CATSTPGGPYNEQFF
TGTGCCACCAGTACGCCCGGGGGCCCCTACAATGAGCAGTTCTTC
>TRBD1|TRBV28|TRBJ2-7|NA
CASNDINRGPDF
TGTGCCAGCAACGATATAAACAGGGGGCCGGACTTC
>TRBD1|TRBV5-6|TRBJ2-3|many
CASSVGQGALDTQYF
TGTGCCAGCAGCGTGGGACAGGGGGCTTTGGATACGCAGTATTTT
>NA|TRBV11-2|TRBJ1-3|many
CASSLSRGNTIYF
TGTGCCAGCAGCCTCTCGCGGGGAAACACCATATATTTT
>NA|TRBV7-2|TRBJ2-3|few
CASSRFFGSTDTQYF
TGTGCCAGCAGCCGTTTTTTTGGGAGCACAGATACGCAGTATTTT
>TRBD2|TRBV5-1|TRBJ2-5|NA
CASSLGGRAGETQYF
TGCGCCAGCAGCTTGGGCGGGAGGGCCGGAGAGACCCAGTACTTC
>NA|TRBV12-3/TRBV12-4|TRBJ2-3|many
CASSLHTDTQYF
TGTGCCAGCAGCCTCCACACAGATACGCAGTATTTT
>TRBD1|TRBV28|TRBJ1-5|few
CASSSWTGAVQPQHF
TGTGCCAGCAGTTCCTGGACAGGGGCCGTTCAGCCCCAGCATTTT
>NA|TRBV12-3/TRBV12-4|TRBJ2-5|NA
CASSLKGRTDQETQYF
TGTGCCAGCAGTTTAAAGGGGAGGACAGACCAAGAGACCCAGTACTTC
>NA|TRBV7-8|TRBJ1-2|NA
CASSLAFSGFGYTF
TGTGCCAGCAGCTTAGCCTTTTCCGGGTTTGGCTACACCTTC
>NA|TRBV11-2|TRBJ2-3|few
CASNRGNPSTDTQYF
TGTGCCAGCAACCGAGGCAACCCTAGCACAGATACGCAGTATTTT
>TRBD1|TRBV29-1|TRBJ1-1|many
CSFRTGGRSGEAFF
TGCAGCTTCCGGACAGGGGGGCGTTCTGGTGAAGCTTTCTTT
>TRBD2|TRBV28|TRBJ2-3|NA
CASSNSGQGTDTQYF
TGTGCCAGCAGCAATAGCGGGCAAGGCACAGATACGCAGTATTTT
>TRBD2|TRBV20-1|TRBJ2-1|NA
CSARDGASGRAGEQFF
TGCAGTGCTAGAGATGGGGCTAGCGGGAGGGCCGGGGAGCAGTTCTTC
>NA|TRBV11-2|TRBJ1-5|NA
CASSLVGVAYSNQPQHF
TGTGCCAGCAGCTTAGTTGGCGTGGCCTATAGCAATCAGCCCCAGCATTTT
>TRBD2|TRBV9|TRBJ2-3|few
CASSVGGSEDTQYF
TGTGCCAGCAGCGTAGGCGGGAGTGAAGATACGCAGTATTTT
>NA|TRBV14|TRBJ2-2|NA
CASSQVDTHTGELFF
TGTGCCAGCAGCCAAGTCGACACCCACACCGGGGAGCTGTTTTTT
>NA|TRBV9|TRBJ2-1|NA
CASSVGIGDEQFF
TGTGCCAGCAGCGTAGGAATAGGGGATGAGCAGTTCTTC
>NA|TRBV6-2/TRBV6-3|TRBJ2-1|NA
CASSYSGKAWDEQFF
TGTGCCAGCAGTTACTCGGGCAAAGCTTGGGATGAGCAGTTCTTC